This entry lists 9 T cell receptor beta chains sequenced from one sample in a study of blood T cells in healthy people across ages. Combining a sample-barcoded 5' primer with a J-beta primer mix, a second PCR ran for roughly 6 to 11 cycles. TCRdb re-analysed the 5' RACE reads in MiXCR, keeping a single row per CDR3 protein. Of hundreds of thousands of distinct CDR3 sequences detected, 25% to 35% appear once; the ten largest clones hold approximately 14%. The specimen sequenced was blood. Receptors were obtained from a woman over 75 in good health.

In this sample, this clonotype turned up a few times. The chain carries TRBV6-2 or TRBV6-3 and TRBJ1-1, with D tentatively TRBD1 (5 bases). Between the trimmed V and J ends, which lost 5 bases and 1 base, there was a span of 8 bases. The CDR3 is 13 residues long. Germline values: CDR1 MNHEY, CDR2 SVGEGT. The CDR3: CASSKDTNTEAFF. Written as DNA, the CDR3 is TGTGCCAGCAGTAAGGACACGAACACTGAAGCTTTCTTT.

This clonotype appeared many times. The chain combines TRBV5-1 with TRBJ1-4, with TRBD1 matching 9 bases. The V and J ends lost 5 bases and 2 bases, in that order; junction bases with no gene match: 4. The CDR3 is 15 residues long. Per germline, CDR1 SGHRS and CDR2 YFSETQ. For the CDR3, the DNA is TGCGCCAGCAGGCTTACAGGGGGCACTAATGAAAAACTGTTTTTT. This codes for CASRLTGGTNEKLFF.

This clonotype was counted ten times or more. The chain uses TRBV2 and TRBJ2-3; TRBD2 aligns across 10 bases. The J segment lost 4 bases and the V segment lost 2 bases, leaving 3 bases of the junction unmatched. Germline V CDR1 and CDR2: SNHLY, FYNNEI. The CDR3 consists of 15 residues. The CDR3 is CASSEPAGGADTQYF. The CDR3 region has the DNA TGTGCCAGCAGTGAACCAGCGGGGGGGGCAGATACGCAGTATTTT.

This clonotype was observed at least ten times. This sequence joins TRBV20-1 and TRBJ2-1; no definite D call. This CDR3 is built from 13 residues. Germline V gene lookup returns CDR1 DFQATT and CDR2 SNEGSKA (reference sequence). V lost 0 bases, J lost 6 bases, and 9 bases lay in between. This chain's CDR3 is CSARDGYSNEQFF. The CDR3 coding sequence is TGCAGTGCTAGAGATGGCTATAGCAATGAGCAGTTCTTC.

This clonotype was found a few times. The CDR3 nucleotides read TGTGCCAGCTCAGCGTCGCCGGGTACGGGACTGACTTTC. This sequence encodes CASSASPGTGLTF. The gene calls are TRBV18 and TRBJ2-6; D might be TRBD2 (5 bases). The CDR3 loop spans 13 amino acids. Per the germline V gene, CDR1 is KGHSH and CDR2 is LQKENI. The V end lost 5 bases, the J end lost 16 bases, and 18 bases lay between the germline ends.

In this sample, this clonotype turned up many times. The CDR3 DNA sequence: TGTGCCAGCAGTTTATGGGGGGGATGGGAAGAGACCCAGTACTTC. Translated, it gives CASSLWGGWEETQYF. V gene TRBV27 combines with J gene TRBJ2-5; 7 bases agree with TRBD2. Germline V gene sequence: CDR1 MNHEY, CDR2 SMNVEV (reference sequence). J lost 3 bases, V lost 1 base, and 5 bases had no gene match. This CDR3 region has 15 residues.

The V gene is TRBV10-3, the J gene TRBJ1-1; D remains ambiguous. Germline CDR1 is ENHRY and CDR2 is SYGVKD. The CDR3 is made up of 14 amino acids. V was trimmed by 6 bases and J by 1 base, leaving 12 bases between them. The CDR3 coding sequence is TGTGCCATCAGGACTGAAGGATGGAACACTGAAGCTTTCTTT. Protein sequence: CAIRTEGWNTEAFF.

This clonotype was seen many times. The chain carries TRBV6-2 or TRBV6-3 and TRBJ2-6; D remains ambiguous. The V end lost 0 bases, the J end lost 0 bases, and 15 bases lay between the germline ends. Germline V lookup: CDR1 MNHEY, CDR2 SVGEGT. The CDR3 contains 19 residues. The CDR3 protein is CASSYSHSQTSSGANVLTF. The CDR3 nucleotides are TGTGCCAGCAGTTACTCTCACTCGCAGACAAGCTCTGGGGCCAACGTCCTGACTTTC.

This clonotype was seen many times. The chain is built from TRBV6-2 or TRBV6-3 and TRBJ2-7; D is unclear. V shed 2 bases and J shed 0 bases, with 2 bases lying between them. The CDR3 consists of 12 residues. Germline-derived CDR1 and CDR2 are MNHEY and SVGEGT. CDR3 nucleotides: TGTGCCAGCAGTTACCCCTCCTACGAGCAGTACTTC. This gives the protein CASSYPSYEQYF.